This T cell receptor beta chain is from a study of blood T cell repertoires in COVID-19. The assay was immunoSEQ multiplex PCR, and TCRdb's table has in-frame clones only and misses some. The data show about 110,000 clones, roughly two thirds seen once. V lost 0 bases, J lost 8 bases, and 13 bases lay in between. CDR1 is LGHNA, CDR2 YNFKEQ, per germline. The CDR3 length is 15 residues. This sequence originates from a human donor with acute or convalescent COVID-19. The donor label of this sample is uncertain. The chain has TRBV4-2 and TRBJ1-4; D unclear. Sequenced: peripheral blood. CDR3 nucleotide sequence: TGTGCCAGCAGCCAAGATGGCGGCCTCACCGAAAAACTGTTTTTT. Amino acids: CASSQDGGLTEKLFF.